This T cell receptor beta chain originates from a study of T cell responses to AZD1222 COVID-19 vaccine. Note on this clone: Antigen specificity is unknown.

Germline CDR1 is SNHLY and CDR2 is FYNNEI. This CDR3 is built from 15 residues. The germline V and J ends were trimmed by 6 bases and 5 bases, with 19 bases remaining between them. Whole-study findings and limits: The reported proportion of spike-specific TCRs targeting unmutated variant regions was nearly half. Samples come after the peak T cell response, not at day 14. It should be noted that donors were predominantly white British and more often female, and clonal diversity was possibly underestimated.

The protocol was immunoSEQ multiplex PCR, while the TCRdb copy is restricted to in-frame clones and leaves out a portion. The sample yields some 60,000 clones, less than 90% seen once. The receptor was isolated from an adult who received the AZD1222 COVID-19 vaccine. The rearrangement joins TRBV2 to TRBJ2-5; D may be TRBD2 (5 bases). The sequencing used peripheral blood, collected 28 days after the second AZD1222 dose. The CDR3 DNA reads TGTGCCAGCAGAGAACGCATACTAGGGTCTGAGACCCAGTACTTC. This gives the protein CASRERILGSETQYF.